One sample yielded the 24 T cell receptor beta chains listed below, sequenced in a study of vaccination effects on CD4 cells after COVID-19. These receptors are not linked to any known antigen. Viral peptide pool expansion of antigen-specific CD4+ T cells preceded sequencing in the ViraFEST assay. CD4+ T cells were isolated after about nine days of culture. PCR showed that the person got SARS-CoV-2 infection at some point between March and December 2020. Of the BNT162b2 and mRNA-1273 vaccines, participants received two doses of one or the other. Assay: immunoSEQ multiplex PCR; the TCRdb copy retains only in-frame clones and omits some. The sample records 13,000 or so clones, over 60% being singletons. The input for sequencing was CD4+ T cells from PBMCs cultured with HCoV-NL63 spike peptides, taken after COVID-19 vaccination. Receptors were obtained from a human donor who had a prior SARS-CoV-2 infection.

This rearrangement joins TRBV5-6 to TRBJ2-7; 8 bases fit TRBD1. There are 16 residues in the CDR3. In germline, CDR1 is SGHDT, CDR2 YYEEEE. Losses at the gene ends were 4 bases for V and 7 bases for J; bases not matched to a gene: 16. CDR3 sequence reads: CASSPWTGRLSGEQYF. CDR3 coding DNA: TGTGCCAGCAGCCCCTGGACAGGGCGCCTCTCGGGGGAGCAGTACTTC.

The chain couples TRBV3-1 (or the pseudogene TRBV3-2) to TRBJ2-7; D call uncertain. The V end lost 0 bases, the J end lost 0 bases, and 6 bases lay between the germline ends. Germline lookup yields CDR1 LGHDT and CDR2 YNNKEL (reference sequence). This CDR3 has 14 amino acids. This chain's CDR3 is CASSQDRHSYEQYF. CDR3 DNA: TGTGCCAGCAGCCAAGATCGCCACTCCTACGAGCAGTACTTC.

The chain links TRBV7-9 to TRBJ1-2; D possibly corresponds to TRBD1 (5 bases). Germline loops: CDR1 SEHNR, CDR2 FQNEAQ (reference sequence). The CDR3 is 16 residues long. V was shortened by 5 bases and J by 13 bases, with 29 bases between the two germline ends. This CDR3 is CASSRNVGGARVLPTF. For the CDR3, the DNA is TGTGCCAGCAGCCGAAACGTGGGTGGGGCGCGAGTGCTCCCCACCTTC. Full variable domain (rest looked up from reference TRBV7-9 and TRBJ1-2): DTGVSQNPRHKITKRGQNVTFRCDPISEHNRLYWYRQTLGQGPEFLTYFQNEAQLEKSRLLSDRFSAERPKGSFSTLEIQRTEQGDSAMYLCASSRNVGGARVLPTFGSGTRLTVV.

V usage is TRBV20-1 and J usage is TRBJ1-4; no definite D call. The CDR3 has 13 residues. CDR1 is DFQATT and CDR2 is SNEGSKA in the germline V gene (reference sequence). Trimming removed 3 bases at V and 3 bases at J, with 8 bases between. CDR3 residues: CSASKGANEKLFF. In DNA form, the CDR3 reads TGCAGTGCTAGTAAGGGTGCTAATGAAAAACTGTTTTTT.

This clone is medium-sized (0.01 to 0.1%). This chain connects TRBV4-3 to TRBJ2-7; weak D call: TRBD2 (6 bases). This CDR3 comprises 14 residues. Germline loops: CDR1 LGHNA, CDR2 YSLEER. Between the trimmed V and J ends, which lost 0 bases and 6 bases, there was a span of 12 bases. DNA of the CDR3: TGCGCCAGCAGCCAAGAAGGGGACTTCAGCGAGCAGTACTTC. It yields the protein CASSQEGDFSEQYF.

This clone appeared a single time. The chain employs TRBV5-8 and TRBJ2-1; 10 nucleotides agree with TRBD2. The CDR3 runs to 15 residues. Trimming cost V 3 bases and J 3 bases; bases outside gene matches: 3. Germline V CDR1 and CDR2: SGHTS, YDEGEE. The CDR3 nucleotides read TGTGCCAGCAGCTCCGGACTAGCGGACTACAATGAGCAGTTCTTC. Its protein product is CASSSGLADYNEQFF.

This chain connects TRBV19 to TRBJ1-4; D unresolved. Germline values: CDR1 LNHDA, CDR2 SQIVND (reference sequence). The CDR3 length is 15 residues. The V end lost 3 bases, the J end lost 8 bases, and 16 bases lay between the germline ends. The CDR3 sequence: CASSIMGQSGEKLFF. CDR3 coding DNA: TGTGCCAGTAGTATCATGGGCCAAAGCGGGGAAAAACTGTTTTTT.

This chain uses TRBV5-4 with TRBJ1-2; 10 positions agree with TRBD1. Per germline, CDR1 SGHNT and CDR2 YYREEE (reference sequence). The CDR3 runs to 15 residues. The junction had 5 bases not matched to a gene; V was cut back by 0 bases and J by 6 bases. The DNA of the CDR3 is TGTGCCAGCAGCTTGGCAGGACAGGGGGGCCATGGCTACACCTTC. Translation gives CASSLAGQGGHGYTF.

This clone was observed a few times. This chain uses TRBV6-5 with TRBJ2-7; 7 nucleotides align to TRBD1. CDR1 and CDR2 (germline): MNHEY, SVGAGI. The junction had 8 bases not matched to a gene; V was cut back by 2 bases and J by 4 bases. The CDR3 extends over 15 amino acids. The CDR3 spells CASSYADRPRYEQYF. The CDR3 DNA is TGTGCCAGCAGTTACGCGGACAGGCCTCGGTACGAGCAGTACTTC.

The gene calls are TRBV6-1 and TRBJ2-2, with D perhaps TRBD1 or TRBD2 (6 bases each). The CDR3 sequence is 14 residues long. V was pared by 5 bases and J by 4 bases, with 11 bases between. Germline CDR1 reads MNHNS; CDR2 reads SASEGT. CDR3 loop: CASSKQGLTGELFF. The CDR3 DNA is TGTGCCAGCAGTAAACAGGGACTCACCGGGGAGCTGTTTTTT.

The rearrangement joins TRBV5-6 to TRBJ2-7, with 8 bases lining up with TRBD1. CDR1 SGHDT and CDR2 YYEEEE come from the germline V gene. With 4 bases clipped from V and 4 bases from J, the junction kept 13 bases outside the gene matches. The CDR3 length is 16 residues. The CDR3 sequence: CASSDGQGHRFYEQYF. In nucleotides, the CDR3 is TGTGCCAGCAGCGATGGACAGGGCCATAGATTTTACGAGCAGTACTTC.

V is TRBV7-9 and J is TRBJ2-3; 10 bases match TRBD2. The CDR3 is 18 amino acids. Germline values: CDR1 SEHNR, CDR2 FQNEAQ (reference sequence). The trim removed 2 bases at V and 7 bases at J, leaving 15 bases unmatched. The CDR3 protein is CASSLRGYLAGGINTQYF. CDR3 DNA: TGTGCCAGCAGCTTAAGGGGTTACTTAGCGGGGGGCATAAATACGCAGTATTTT. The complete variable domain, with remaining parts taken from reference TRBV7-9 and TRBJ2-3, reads DTGVSQNPRHKITKRGQNVTFRCDPISEHNRLYWYRQTLGQGPEFLTYFQNEAQLEKSRLLSDRFSAERPKGSFSTLEIQRTEQGDSAMYLCASSLRGYLAGGINTQYFGPGTRLTVL.

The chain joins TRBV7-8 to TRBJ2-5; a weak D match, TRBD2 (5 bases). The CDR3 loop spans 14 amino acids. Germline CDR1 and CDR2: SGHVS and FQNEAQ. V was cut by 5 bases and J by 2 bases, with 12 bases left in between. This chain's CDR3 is CASSPRTGQETQYF. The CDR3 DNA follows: TGTGCCAGCAGCCCCCGGACGGGACAAGAGACCCAGTACTTC.

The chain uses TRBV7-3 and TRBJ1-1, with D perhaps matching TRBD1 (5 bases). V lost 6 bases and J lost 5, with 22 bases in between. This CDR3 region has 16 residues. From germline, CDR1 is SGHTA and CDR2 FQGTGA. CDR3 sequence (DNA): TGTGCCAGCAGTCCTGGACAATTCGAACTGGGGACTGAAGCTTTCTTT. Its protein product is CASSPGQFELGTEAFF.

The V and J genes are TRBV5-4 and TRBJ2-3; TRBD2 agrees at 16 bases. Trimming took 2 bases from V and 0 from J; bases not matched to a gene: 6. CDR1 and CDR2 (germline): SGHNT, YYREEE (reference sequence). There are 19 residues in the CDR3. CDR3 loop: CASSFPPGLAGGSTDTQYF. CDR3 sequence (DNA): TGTGCCAGCAGCTTCCCCCCGGGACTAGCGGGGGGGAGCACAGATACGCAGTATTTT.

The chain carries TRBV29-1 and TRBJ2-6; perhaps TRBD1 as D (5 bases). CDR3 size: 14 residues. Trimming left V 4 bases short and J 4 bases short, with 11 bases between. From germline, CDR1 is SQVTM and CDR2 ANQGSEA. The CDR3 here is CSVGAGPGANVLTF. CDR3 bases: TGCAGCGTTGGGGCAGGGCCCGGGGCCAACGTCCTGACTTTC.

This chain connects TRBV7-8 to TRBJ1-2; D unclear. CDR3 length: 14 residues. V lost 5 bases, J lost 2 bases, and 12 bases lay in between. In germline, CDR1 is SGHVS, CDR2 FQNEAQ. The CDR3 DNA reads TGTGCCAGCAGCCCGAGCGACCTAAACTATGGCTACACCTTC. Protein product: CASSPSDLNYGYTF.

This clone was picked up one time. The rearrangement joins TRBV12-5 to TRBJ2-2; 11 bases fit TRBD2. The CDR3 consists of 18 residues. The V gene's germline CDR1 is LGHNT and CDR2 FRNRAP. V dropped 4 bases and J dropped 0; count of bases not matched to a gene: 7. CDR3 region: CASGSKSSGGTNTGELFF. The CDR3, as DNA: TGTGCTAGTGGTTCCAAATCTAGCGGGGGGACGAACACCGGGGAGCTGTTTTTT.

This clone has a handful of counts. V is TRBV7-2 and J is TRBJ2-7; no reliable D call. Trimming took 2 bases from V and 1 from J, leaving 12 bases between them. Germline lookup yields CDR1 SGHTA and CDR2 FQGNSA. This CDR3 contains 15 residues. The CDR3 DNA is TGTGCCAGCAGCTTAAGAATCGCAGGTTCCTACGAGCAGTACTTC. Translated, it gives CASSLRIAGSYEQYF.

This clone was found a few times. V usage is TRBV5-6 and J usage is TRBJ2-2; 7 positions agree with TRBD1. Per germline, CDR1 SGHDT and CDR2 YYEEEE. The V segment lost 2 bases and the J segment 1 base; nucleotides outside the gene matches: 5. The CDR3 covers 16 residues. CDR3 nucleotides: TGTGCCAGCAGCTTTCTATACAGGGGGAACACCGGGGAGCTGTTTTTT. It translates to CASSFLYRGNTGELFF.

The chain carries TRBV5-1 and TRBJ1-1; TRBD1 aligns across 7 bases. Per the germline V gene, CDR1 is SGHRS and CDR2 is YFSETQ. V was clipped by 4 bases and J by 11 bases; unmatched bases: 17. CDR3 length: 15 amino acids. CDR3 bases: TGCGCCAGCAGCATAGACCAAATGACAGGGTCGGACGCTTTCTTT. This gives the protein CASSIDQMTGSDAFF.

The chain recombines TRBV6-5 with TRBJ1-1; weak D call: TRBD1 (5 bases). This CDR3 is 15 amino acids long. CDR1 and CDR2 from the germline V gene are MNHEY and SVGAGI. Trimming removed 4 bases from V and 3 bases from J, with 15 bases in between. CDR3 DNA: TGTGCCAGCAGTTGGGGCCCCTACCGGTACACTGAAGCTTTCTTT. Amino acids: CASSWGPYRYTEAFF.

CDR3 residues: CASSSTTSGTQYF. CDR3 in DNA: TGTGCCAGCAGCTCAACCACCTCGGGGACCCAGTACTTC. The V gene is TRBV13, the J gene TRBJ2-5; no definite D call. V shed 4 bases and J shed 7 bases, with 13 bases lying between them. This CDR3 has 13 residues. Germline CDR1 is PRHDT and CDR2 is FYEKMQ (reference sequence).

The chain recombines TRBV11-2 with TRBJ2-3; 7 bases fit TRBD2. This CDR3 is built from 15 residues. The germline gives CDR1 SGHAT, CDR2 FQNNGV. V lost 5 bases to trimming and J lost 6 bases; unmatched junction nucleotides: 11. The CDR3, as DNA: TGTGCCAGCAGCCCGCGAGGCGGGAGATGGGATACGCAGTATTTT. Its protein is CASSPRGGRWDTQYF.